The next 2 T cell receptor beta chains were all read from a single sample in a study of T cell repertoires in ileal Crohn's disease. Produced via immunoSEQ multiplex PCR; TCRdb's table is partial and in-frame only. This sample has about 5,000 clones; nearly 97% occur once, and the top ten carry approximately 0.3%. Sequenced input: ileal tissue. The receptors were gathered from an adult with Crohn's disease.

The J gene is TRBJ2-5, the V gene TRBV7-3; D is perhaps TRBD2 (7 bases). The CDR3 runs to 15 residues. Germline CDR1 is SGHTA and CDR2 is FQGTGA. Trimming took off 1 base at V and 2 bases at J, with 11 bases between the two ends. CDR3 DNA sequence: TGTGCCAGCAGCTTAAGGCGGGGGCCTCAAGAGACCCAGTACTTC. Translating gives CASSLRRGPQETQYF.

The gene calls are TRBV6-5 and TRBJ2-7; 7 bases match TRBD1. The CDR3 covers 14 residues. Per germline, CDR1 MNHEY and CDR2 SVGAGI. V lost 5 bases to trimming and J lost 1 base; unmatched junction nucleotides: 5. The CDR3 loop reads CASSPYRGSYEQYF. As DNA, the CDR3 is TGTGCCAGCAGTCCATACAGGGGATCCTACGAGCAGTACTTC.